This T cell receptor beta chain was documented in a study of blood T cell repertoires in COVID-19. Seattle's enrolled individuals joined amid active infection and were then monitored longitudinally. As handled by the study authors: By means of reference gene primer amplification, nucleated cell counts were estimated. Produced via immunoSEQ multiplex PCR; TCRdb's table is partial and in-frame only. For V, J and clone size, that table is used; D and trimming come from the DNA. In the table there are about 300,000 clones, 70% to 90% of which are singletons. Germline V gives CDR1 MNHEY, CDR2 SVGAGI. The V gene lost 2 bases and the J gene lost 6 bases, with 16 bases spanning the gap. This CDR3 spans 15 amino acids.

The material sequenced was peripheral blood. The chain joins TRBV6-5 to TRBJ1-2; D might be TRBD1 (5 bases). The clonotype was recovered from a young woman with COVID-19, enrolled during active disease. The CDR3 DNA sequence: TGTGCCAGCAGTTACGCAAGTGGGGGGACGCATGGCTACACCTTC. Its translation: CASSYASGGTHGYTF.